What follows are 23 T cell receptor beta chains derived from one specimen sequenced in a study of T-cell memory formation after mild COVID-19. TCRdb reanalysed the 5' RACE reads using MiXCR and keeps one entry per CDR3 protein. The sample has 450,000 or so distinct CDR3 sequences, 15% to 25% seen once. Sequenced sample: PBMCs or a T cell subset sorted from them (not recorded which). The receptors derive from an adult woman who had mild COVID-19 (a few samples of this study predate the infection). Cell type and time point are not known.

This clonotype was observed a few times. The chain has TRBV5-1 and TRBJ1-2; 7 bases map to TRBD1. This CDR3 contains 13 residues. CDR1 and CDR2 (germline): SGHRS, YFSETQ. The V segment lost 3 bases and the J segment 8 bases; nucleotides outside the gene matches: 7. In DNA, the CDR3 is TGCGCCAGCAGCTGGGAACAGGGGTCCGGCTACACCTTC. Amino acid sequence: CASSWEQGSGYTF.

The chain has TRBV20-1 and TRBJ2-3, with D perhaps assigned TRBD1 or TRBD2 (5 bases each). Germline V gene lookup returns CDR1 DFQATT and CDR2 SNEGSKA (reference sequence). V was cut by 3 bases and J by 6 bases, with 16 bases left in between. This CDR3 region has 14 residues. CDR3 loop: CSARERGSRDTQYF. The CDR3 DNA follows: TGCAGTGCTAGGGAGAGGGGTTCACGGGATACGCAGTATTTT.

The CDR3 sequence is CASSLWDSKETQYF. CDR3 DNA: TGCGCCAGCAGCCTGTGGGACAGTAAAGAGACCCAGTACTTC. This rearrangement joins TRBV5-1 to TRBJ2-5, with 7 bases identical to TRBD1. Germline trimming cut 4 bases from V and 3 bases from J; bases unmatched to any gene: 6. CDR1 and CDR2 (germline): SGHRS, YFSETQ. The CDR3 contains 14 residues.

This clonotype was seen more than once but under ten times. The V call is TRBV29-1, the J call TRBJ2-3, with a weak D call TRBD1 (6 bases). This CDR3 is 15 amino acids long. The V gene's germline CDR1 is SQVTM and CDR2 ANQGSEA. V was clipped by 4 bases and J by 0 bases, with 14 bases between them. CDR3: CSVASDSTSTDTQYF. CDR3 in DNA: TGCAGCGTTGCGTCGGACAGTACTAGCACAGATACGCAGTATTTT.

This clonotype turned up a few times. This sequence joins TRBV5-1 and TRBJ1-5, with D tentatively TRBD1 (5 bases). CDR1 and CDR2 from the germline V gene are SGHRS and YFSETQ. The CDR3 extends over 14 amino acids. The ends were cut back, 4 bases at V and 1 base at J, with 9 bases in the middle. CDR3 in amino acids: CASSPWDSNQPQHF. As DNA, the CDR3 is TGCGCCAGCAGCCCGTGGGACAGCAATCAGCCCCAGCATTTT. Full variable domain (outside the CDR3, taken from reference TRBV5-1 and TRBJ1-5): KAGVTQTPRYLIKTRGQQVTLSCSPISGHRSVSWYQQTPGQGLQFLFEYFSETQRNKGNFPGRFSGRQFSNSRSEMNVSTLELGDSALYLCASSPWDSNQPQHFGDGTRLSIL.

This clonotype was counted only a few times. The rearrangement uses TRBV11-2 and TRBJ2-5, with 7 positions matching TRBD2. J lost 0 bases, V lost 1 base, and 2 bases had no gene match. This CDR3 has 15 residues. Germline CDR1 reads SGHAT; CDR2 reads FQNNGV. CDR3 DNA: TGTGCCAGCAGCTTAGGCCTAGCGGACCAAGAGACCCAGTACTTC. Protein product: CASSLGLADQETQYF. The variable domain in full, completed from reference TRBV11-2 and TRBJ2-5, reads EAGVAQSPRYKIIEKRQSVAFWCNPISGHATLYWYQQILGQGPKLLIQFQNNGVVDDSQLPKDRFSAERLKGVDSTLKIQPAKLEDSAVYLCASSLGLADQETQYFGPGTRLLVL.

CDR3 bases: TGCGCCAGCAGCTGGTTAGCGGCTAGCACAGATACGCAGTATTTT. It yields the protein CASSWLAASTDTQYF. J is TRBJ2-3 and V is TRBV5-1; a possible D gene is TRBD2 (6 bases). Germline-derived CDR1 and CDR2 are SGHRS and YFSETQ. The CDR3 loop spans 15 amino acids. V lost 3 bases to trimming and J lost 0 bases, with 11 bases between them.

Many counts were recorded for this clonotype. J is TRBJ2-3 and V is TRBV4-2, with 9 positions matching TRBD2. The J segment lost 4 bases and the V segment lost 4 bases, leaving 3 bases of the junction unmatched. The germline V gene encodes CDR1 LGHNA and CDR2 YNFKEQ. CDR3 length: 14 amino acids. Here the CDR3 reads CASSPLAGADTQYF. The CDR3 DNA is TGTGCCAGCAGCCCGTTAGCGGGAGCAGATACGCAGTATTTT.

The chain couples TRBV19 to TRBJ1-5; D is ambiguous. CDR3 length: 16 residues. The germline CDR1 and CDR2 sequences are LNHDA and SQIVND (reference sequence). Trimming removed 5 bases at V and 1 base at J, with 15 bases between. The CDR3 loop is CASSPQTTDSNQPQHF. CDR3 DNA: TGTGCCAGTAGTCCACAAACCACTGACAGCAATCAGCCCCAGCATTTT. The full variable domain, its missing parts supplied by reference TRBV19 and TRBJ1-5, is DGGITQSPKYLFRKEGQNVTLSCEQNLNHDAMYWYRQDPGQGLRLIYYSQIVNDFQKGDIAEGYSVSREKKESFPLTVTSAQKNPTAFYLCASSPQTTDSNQPQHFGDGTRLSIL.

In this sample, this clonotype turned up a few times. V and J are TRBV5-1 and TRBJ2-4; 11 positions match TRBD2. Germline V gives CDR1 SGHRS, CDR2 YFSETQ. V was clipped by 3 bases and J by 3 bases; unmatched bases: 2. This CDR3 comprises 15 residues. This CDR3 is CASSSGLAGKNIQYF. The CDR3 coding sequence is TGCGCCAGCAGCTCTGGACTAGCGGGCAAAAACATTCAGTACTTC.

The rearrangement links TRBV6-5 to TRBJ1-3; 9 bases align to TRBD1. Germline V lookup: CDR1 MNHEY, CDR2 SVGAGI. After removal of 10 bases from V and 5 bases from J, the junction contained 18 bases not matched to a gene. The length of the CDR3 is 17 residues. DNA for the CDR3: TGTGCCACTTGGTACACCGAATCCGGGACAGGGAGAAACACCATATATTTT. Translation gives CATWYTESGTGRNTIYF.

This chain joins TRBV7-9 and TRBJ1-2, with D perhaps matching TRBD1 (5 bases). V lost 5 bases and J lost 2, with 15 bases in between. Germline values: CDR1 SEHNR, CDR2 FQNEAQ (reference sequence). The CDR3 is 15 residues long. The CDR3 coding sequence is TGTGCCAGCAGCCAGTCAGGGAGTACAAACTATGGCTACACCTTC. Protein sequence: CASSQSGSTNYGYTF.

This chain links TRBV4-1 with TRBJ1-1; 8 positions agree with TRBD1. Germline V gene data show CDR1 as MGHRA and CDR2 as YSYEKL. With V trimmed by 0 bases and J by 5 bases, 14 bases remained unmatched. The CDR3 runs 18 residues. The CDR3 DNA follows: TGCGCCAGCAGCCAAGATAGGGACAGGCCTGGGGTGATAACTGAAGCTTTCTTT. Amino acid sequence: CASSQDRDRPGVITEAFF.

The gene calls are TRBV12-3 or TRBV12-4 and TRBJ2-1; D possibly corresponds to TRBD2 (5 bases). V was clipped by 4 bases and J by 4 bases, with 17 bases between them. The CDR3 covers 16 residues. The CDR3 nucleotides are TGTGCCAGCAGTTCTTCATCGGGGTTAGGATACAATGAGCAGTTCTTC. This codes for CASSSSSGLGYNEQFF.

This clonotype was observed a handful of times. The rearrangement links TRBV5-1 to TRBJ2-3, with TRBD2 matching 9 bases. The CDR3 consists of 14 residues. With V trimmed by 3 bases and J by 4 bases, 3 bases remained unmatched. The germline gives CDR1 SGHRS, CDR2 YFSETQ. This chain's CDR3 is CASSSSGTADTQYF. The CDR3 bases are TGCGCCAGCAGCTCTAGCGGGACGGCAGATACGCAGTATTTT.

In this sample, this clonotype turned up a few times. The gene calls are TRBV5-6 and TRBJ2-2; 9 nucleotides line up with TRBD2. Trimming at V came to 0 bases and at J to 2 bases, leaving 14 bases not matched to a gene. This CDR3 has 20 amino acids. In germline, CDR1 is SGHDT, CDR2 YYEEEE. The CDR3 here is CASSLGLDSLAGYNTGELFF. Here the CDR3 DNA reads TGTGCCAGCAGCTTGGGTCTCGACTCCCTAGCGGGGTACAACACCGGGGAGCTGTTTTTT.

The count of this clonotype is one. The chain is built from TRBV5-5 and TRBJ1-4, with D tentatively TRBD1 (5 bases). Germline lookup yields CDR1 SGHKS and CDR2 YYEKEE (reference sequence). This CDR3 comprises 15 residues. Trimming removed 7 bases at V and 5 bases at J, with 18 bases between. CDR3 amino acids: CASLYRDGLNEKLFF. In DNA form, the CDR3 reads TGTGCCAGCCTGTATAGGGACGGATTAAATGAAAAACTGTTTTTT. The complete variable domain, with remaining parts taken from reference TRBV5-5 and TRBJ1-4, reads DAGVTQSPTHLIKTRGQQVTLRCSPISGHKSVSWYQQVLGQGPQFIFQYYEKEERGRGNFPDRFSARQFPNYSSELNVNALLLGDSALYLCASLYRDGLNEKLFFGSGTQLSVL.

V usage is TRBV7-9 and J usage is TRBJ1-4; D remains ambiguous. The CDR3 runs to 13 residues. Germline V gene lookup returns CDR1 SEHNR and CDR2 FQNEAQ (reference sequence). V lost 5 bases, J lost 7 bases, and 11 bases lay in between. The CDR3 loop is CASSPGSVEKLFF. The CDR3 nucleotides are TGTGCCAGCAGCCCGGGGTCGGTTGAAAAACTGTTTTTT.

The chain combines TRBV4-1 with TRBJ2-1; D might be TRBD2 (5 bases). V was pared by 1 base and J by 6 bases, with 13 bases between. Germline V lookup: CDR1 MGHRA, CDR2 YSYEKL. CDR3 size: 15 residues. CDR3 in amino acids: CASSQGTGFPNEQFF. The CDR3 bases are TGCGCCAGCAGCCAAGGGACGGGATTCCCCAATGAGCAGTTCTTC.

In this sample, this clonotype turned up a few times. This chain uses TRBV11-2 with TRBJ2-7, with D possibly being TRBD1 (5 bases). The V end lost 4 bases, the J end lost 5 bases, and 12 bases lay between the germline ends. The CDR3 is made up of 13 amino acids. Germline loops: CDR1 SGHAT, CDR2 FQNNGV. In nucleotides, the CDR3 is TGTGCCAGCAGCTCCAACCAGGGTGACGAGCAGTACTTC. This gives the protein CASSSNQGDEQYF.

V gene TRBV29-1 combines with J gene TRBJ2-7; TRBD1 agrees at 9 bases. The CDR3 runs to 12 residues. Germline V CDR1 and CDR2: SQVTM, ANQGSEA. V lost 7 bases to trimming and J lost 0 bases; unmatched junction nucleotides: 1. The CDR3 loop is CSGGQGSYEQYF. The CDR3, as DNA: TGCAGCGGGGGACAGGGCTCCTACGAGCAGTACTTC.

Only a few counts were recorded for this clonotype. The CDR3 DNA reads TGTGCCAGCAGAATAACAGGATATTCTAATGAAAAACTGTTTTTT. As protein: CASRITGYSNEKLFF. The rearrangement links TRBV6-6 to TRBJ1-4; D perhaps matches TRBD1 (5 bases). Trimming left V 6 bases short and J 3 bases short, with 14 bases between. This CDR3 spans 15 amino acids. CDR1 is MNHNY and CDR2 is SVGAGI in the germline V gene (reference sequence).

The chain combines TRBV7-9 with TRBJ2-3; no firm D call. The CDR3 is 16 residues long. Trimming left V 1 base short and J 0 bases short, with 11 bases between. The germline CDR1 and CDR2 sequences are SEHNR and FQNEAQ (reference sequence). DNA for the CDR3: TGTGCCAGCAGCTTAGGCAGCCCGCCTAGCACAGATACGCAGTATTTT. Amino acids: CASSLGSPPSTDTQYF. The full variable domain, rest sourced from reference TRBV7-9 and TRBJ2-3, is DTGVSQNPRHKITKRGQNVTFRCDPISEHNRLYWYRQTLGQGPEFLTYFQNEAQLEKSRLLSDRFSAERPKGSFSTLEIQRTEQGDSAMYLCASSLGSPPSTDTQYFGPGTRLTVL.